This TCR beta chain was obtained from a study of shared clonotypes between healthy human individuals. Profiling relied on immunoSEQ multiplex PCR, and the TCRdb table lists in-frame clones only, not all of them. The table records 2.3 million or so clones, 80% to 95% of them present only once. Between the trimmed V and J ends, which lost 6 bases and 4 bases, there was a span of 13 bases. CDR3 length: 13 amino acids. The germline V gene has CDR1 MNHNY and CDR2 SVGAGI (reference sequence). V and J are TRBV6-6 and TRBJ2-7; the D gene could be TRBD1 or TRBD2 (5 bases each). The source of this sequence is a man aged 18 to 35 in good health. Some clones in this sample may be carry-over from other donors' samples. Material for sequencing was naive CD4+ T cells from PBMCs. Indicated subset: CD45RA+ positively selected. DNA for the CDR3: TGTGCCAGCAGCCGGGACCTTCGATACGAGCAGTACTTC. Translating it yields CASSRDLRYEQYF.